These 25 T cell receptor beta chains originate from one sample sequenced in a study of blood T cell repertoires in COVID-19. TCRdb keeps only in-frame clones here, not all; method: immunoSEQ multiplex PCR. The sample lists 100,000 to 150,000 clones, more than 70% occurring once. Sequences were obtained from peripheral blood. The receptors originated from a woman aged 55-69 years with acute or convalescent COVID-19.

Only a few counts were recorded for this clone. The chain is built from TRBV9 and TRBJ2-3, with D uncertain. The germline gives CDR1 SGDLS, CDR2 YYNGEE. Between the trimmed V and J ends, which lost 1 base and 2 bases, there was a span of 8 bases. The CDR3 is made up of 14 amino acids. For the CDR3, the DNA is TGTGCCAGCAGCGTATCCCCCATCACAGATACGCAGTATTTT. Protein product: CASSVSPITDTQYF.

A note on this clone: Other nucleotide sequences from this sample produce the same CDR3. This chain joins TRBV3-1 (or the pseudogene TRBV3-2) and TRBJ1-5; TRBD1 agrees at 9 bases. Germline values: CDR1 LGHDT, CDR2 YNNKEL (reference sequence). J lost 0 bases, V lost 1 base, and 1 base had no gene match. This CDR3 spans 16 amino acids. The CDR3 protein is CASSQGTGDSNQPQHF. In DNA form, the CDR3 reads TGTGCCAGCAGCCAAGGGACAGGGGATAGCAATCAGCCCCAGCATTTT.

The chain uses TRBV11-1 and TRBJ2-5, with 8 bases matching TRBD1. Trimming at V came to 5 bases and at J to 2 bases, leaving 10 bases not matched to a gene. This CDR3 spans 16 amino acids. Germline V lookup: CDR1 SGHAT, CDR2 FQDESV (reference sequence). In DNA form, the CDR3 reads TGTGCCAGCAGCCCTCAGGGGGCCCCATTACAAGAGACCCAGTACTTC. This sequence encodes CASSPQGAPLQETQYF.

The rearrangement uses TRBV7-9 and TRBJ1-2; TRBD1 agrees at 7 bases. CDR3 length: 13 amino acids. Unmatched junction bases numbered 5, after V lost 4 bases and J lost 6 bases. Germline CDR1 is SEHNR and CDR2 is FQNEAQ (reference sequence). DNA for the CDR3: TGTGCCAGCAGCTCGGGGGACAGTCATGGCTACACCTTC. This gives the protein CASSSGDSHGYTF.

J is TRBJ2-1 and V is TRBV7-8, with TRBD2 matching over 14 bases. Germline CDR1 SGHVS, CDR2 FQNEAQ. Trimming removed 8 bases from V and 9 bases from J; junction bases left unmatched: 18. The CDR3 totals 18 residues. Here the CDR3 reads CASLLLGTSGRMFSEQFF. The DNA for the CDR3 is TGTGCCAGCTTATTACTAGGGACTAGCGGGAGAATGTTCAGTGAGCAGTTCTTC.

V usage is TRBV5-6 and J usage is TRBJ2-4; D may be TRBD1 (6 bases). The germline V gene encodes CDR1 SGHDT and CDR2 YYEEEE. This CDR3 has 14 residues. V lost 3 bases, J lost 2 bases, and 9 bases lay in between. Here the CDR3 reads CASSYTGTKNIQYF. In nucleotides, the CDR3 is TGTGCCAGCAGCTATACAGGGACCAAAAACATTCAGTACTTC.

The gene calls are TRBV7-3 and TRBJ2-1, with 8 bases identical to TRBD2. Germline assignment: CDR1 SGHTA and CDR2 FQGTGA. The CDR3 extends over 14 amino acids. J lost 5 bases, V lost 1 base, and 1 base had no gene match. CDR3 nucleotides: TGTGCCAGCAGCTTAAGCGGGAGGAACAATGAGCAGTTCTTC. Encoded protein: CASSLSGRNNEQFF.

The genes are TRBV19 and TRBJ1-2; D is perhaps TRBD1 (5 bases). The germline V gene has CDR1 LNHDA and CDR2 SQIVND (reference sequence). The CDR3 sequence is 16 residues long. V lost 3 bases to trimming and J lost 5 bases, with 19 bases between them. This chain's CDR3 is CASSIMGAGAGYGYTF. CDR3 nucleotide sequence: TGTGCCAGTAGTATCATGGGCGCTGGGGCCGGGTATGGCTACACCTTC.

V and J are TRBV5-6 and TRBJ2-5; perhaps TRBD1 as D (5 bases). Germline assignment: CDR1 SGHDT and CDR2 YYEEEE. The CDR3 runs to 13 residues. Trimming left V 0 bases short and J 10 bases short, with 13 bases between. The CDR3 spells CASSLGTLQGQYF. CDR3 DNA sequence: TGTGCCAGCAGCTTGGGGACACTTCAGGGCCAGTACTTC. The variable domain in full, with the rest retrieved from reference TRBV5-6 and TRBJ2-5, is DAGVTQSPTHLIKTRGQQVTLRCSPKSGHDTVSWYQQALGQGPQFIFQYYEEEERQRGNFPDRFSGHQFPNYSSELNVNALLLGDSALYLCASSLGTLQGQYFGPGTRLLVL.

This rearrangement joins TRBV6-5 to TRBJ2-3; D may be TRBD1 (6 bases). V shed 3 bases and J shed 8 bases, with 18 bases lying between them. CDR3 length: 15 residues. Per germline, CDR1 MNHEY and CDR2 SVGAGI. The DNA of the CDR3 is TGTGCCAGCAGTTATCAGTTCCCGGGACACGGTACGCAGTATTTT. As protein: CASSYQFPGHGTQYF.

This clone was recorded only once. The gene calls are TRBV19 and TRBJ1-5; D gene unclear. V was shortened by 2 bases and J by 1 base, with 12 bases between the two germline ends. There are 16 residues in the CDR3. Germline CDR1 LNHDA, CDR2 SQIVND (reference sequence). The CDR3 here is CASSITRVTSNQPQHF. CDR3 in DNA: TGTGCCAGTAGTATAACACGGGTCACAAGCAATCAGCCCCAGCATTTT.

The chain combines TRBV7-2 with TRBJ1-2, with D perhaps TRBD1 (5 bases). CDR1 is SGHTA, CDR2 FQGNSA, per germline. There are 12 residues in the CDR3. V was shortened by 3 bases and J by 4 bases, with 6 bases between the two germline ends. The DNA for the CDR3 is TGTGCCAGCAGCTTCGACAGCTATGGCTACACCTTC. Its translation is CASSFDSYGYTF.

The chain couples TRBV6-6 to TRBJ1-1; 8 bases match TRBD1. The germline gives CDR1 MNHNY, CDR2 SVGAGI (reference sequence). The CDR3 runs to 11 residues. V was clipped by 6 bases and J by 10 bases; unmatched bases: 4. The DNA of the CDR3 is TGTGCCAGCAGGGTGGACAGGGCAGCTTTCTTT. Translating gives CASRVDRAAFF.

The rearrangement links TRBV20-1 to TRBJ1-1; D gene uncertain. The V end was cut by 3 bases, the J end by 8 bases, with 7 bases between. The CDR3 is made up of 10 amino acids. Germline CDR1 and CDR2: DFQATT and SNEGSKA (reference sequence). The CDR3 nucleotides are TGCAGTGCTAGCAGAGGGGAAGCTTTCTTT. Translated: CSASRGEAFF.

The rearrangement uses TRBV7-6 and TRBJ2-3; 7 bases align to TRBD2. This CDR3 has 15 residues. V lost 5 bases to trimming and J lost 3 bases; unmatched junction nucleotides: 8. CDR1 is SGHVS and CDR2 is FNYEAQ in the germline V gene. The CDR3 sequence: CASSPSSGSTDTQYF. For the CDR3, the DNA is TGTGCCAGCAGCCCATCTAGCGGATCTACAGATACGCAGTATTTT.

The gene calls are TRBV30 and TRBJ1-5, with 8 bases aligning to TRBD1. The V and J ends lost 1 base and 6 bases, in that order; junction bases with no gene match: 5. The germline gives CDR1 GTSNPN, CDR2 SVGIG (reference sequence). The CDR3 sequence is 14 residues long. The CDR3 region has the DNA TGTGCCTGGAGTGCCCAGGGGGCGGCTCAGCCCCAGCATTTT. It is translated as CAWSAQGAAQPQHF.

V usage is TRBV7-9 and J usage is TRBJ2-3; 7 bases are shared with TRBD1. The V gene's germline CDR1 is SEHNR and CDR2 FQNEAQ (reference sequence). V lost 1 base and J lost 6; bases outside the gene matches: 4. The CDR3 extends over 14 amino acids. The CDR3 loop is CASSLVKGADTQYF. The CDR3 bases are TGTGCCAGCAGCTTAGTCAAGGGGGCGGATACGCAGTATTTT.

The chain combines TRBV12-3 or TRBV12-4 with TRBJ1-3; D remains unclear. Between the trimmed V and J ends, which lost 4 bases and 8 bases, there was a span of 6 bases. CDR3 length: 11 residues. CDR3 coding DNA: TGTGCCAGCAGTTCCTTCGACACCATATATTTT. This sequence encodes CASSSFDTIYF.

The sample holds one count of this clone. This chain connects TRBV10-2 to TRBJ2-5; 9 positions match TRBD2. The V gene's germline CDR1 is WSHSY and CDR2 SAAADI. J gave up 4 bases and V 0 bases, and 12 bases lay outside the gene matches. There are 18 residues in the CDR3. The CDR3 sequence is CASSESRVAGAGAETQYF. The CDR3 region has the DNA TGCGCCAGCAGTGAGTCGAGGGTAGCGGGAGCAGGTGCAGAGACCCAGTACTTC.

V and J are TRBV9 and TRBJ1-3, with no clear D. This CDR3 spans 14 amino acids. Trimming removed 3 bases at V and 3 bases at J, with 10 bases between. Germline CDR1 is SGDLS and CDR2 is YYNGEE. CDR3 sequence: CASSGRAVGNTIYF. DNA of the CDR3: TGTGCCAGCAGCGGGAGGGCAGTTGGAAACACCATATATTTT.

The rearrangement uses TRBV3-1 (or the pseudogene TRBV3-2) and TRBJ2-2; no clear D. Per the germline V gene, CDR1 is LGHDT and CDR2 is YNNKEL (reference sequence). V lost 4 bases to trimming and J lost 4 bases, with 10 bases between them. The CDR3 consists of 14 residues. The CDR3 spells CASSPPPGTGELFF. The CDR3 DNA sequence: TGTGCCAGCAGCCCTCCCCCCGGCACCGGGGAGCTGTTTTTT.

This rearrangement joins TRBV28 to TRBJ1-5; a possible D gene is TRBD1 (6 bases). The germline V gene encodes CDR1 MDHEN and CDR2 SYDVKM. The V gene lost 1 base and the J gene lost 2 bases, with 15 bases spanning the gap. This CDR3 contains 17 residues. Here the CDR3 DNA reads TGTGCCAGCAGTTTATTTCAGGGGAGTTATGGCAATCAGCCCCAGCATTTT. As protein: CASSLFQGSYGNQPQHF.

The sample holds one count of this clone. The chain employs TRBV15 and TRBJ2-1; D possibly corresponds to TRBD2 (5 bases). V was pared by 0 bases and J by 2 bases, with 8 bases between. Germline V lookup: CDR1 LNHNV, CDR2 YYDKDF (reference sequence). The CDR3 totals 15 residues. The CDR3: CATSRDEGPYNEQFF. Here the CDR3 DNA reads TGTGCCACCAGCAGAGATGAGGGTCCCTACAATGAGCAGTTCTTC.

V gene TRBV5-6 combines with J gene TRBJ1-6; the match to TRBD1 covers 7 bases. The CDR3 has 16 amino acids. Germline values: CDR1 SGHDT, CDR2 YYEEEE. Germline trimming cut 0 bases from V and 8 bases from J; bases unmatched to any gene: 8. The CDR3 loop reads CASSLVVTTGDSPLHF. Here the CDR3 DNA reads TGTGCCAGCAGCTTGGTAGTAACTACAGGGGATTCACCCCTCCACTTT.

CDR3 sequence (DNA): TGTGCCATCAGTGAGTCAAGGGAGGGGGAGAAGTATGGCTACACCTTC. Translation gives CAISESREGEKYGYTF. This rearrangement joins TRBV10-3 to TRBJ1-2, with a tentative D call TRBD1 (6 bases). Trimming shortened V by 0 bases and J by 5 bases, and 16 bases separated the two germline ends. Germline V gives CDR1 ENHRY, CDR2 SYGVKD. The CDR3 has 16 amino acids.